Listed below are T cell receptor beta chains from one sample, sequenced in a study of blood T cell repertoires in COVID-19. Libraries were prepared by immunoSEQ multiplex PCR; TCRdb keeps only in-frame clonotypes and omits some of them. The sample carries 350,000 to 450,000 clones, about 88% recorded once. Sequencing was done on a sample of PBMCs or T cells enriched from blood (not recorded which). The receptors originated from a woman aged 18-30 years who had been exposed to COVID-19. The CDR3 runs from the conserved cysteine through the conserved F or W. The D gene is left open where the match is weak. Only part of the rows carry a size: once, few, many, or a class if the clone is expanded.

d_call,v_call,clone_size,j_call,cdr3_aa,cdr3_nt
TRBD1,TRBV3-1/TRBV3-2,-,TRBJ1-4,CASSSRQGARLNEKLFF,TGTGCCAGCAGCTCTAGACAGGGGGCGAGGTTAAATGAAAAACTGTTTTTT
-,TRBV27,-,TRBJ2-7,CATTGTSSVPYEQYF,TGTGCCACCACGGGTACTAGCTCTGTGCCGTACGAGCAGTACTTC
TRBD1,TRBV27,once,TRBJ1-1,CASSSYRDREAFF,TGTGCCAGCAGTTCCTACCGGGACAGAGAAGCTTTCTTT
TRBD1,TRBV28,-,TRBJ1-4,CASSLGTVASSKLFF,TGTGCCAGCAGTTTGGGGACAGTCGCTTCGTCAAAACTGTTTTTT
-,TRBV5-5,-,TRBJ2-3,CASRPIATDTQYF,TGTGCCAGCAGGCCCATCGCGACAGATACGCAGTATTTT
-,TRBV3-1/TRBV3-2,-,TRBJ2-3,CASSQAHRVSTDTQYF,TGTGCCAGCAGCCAAGCTCACAGGGTCAGCACAGATACGCAGTATTTT
-,TRBV29-1,-,TRBJ1-5,CSVSLSGASNQPQHF,TGCAGCGTTTCGCTAAGCGGGGCTAGCAATCAGCCCCAGCATTTT
TRBD1,TRBV5-1,-,TRBJ1-1,CASSPDPQGRVNTEAFF,TGCGCCAGCAGCCCGGACCCACAGGGGCGAGTGAACACTGAAGCTTTCTTT
-,TRBV18,-,TRBJ2-4,CASSLLGRNIQYF,TGTGCCAGCTCCCTATTGGGGAGAAACATTCAGTACTTC
TRBD1,TRBV27,-,TRBJ1-6,CASRETGVSPLHF,TGTGCCAGCAGAGAGACAGGGGTGTCACCCCTCCACTTT
TRBD2,TRBV7-2,-,TRBJ2-3,CASSLSGLAGGQDTQYF,TGTGCCAGCAGCTTAAGTGGTCTAGCGGGGGGACAAGATACGCAGTATTTT
TRBD2,TRBV9,-,TRBJ2-3,CASTETFVRAGATTDTQYF,TGTGCCAGCACCGAAACATTTGTTAGAGCGGGAGCAACGACAGATACGCAGTATTTT
-,TRBV4-1,-,TRBJ2-7,CASSGDGASYEQYF,TGCGCCAGCAGTGGGGATGGGGCCTCCTACGAGCAGTACTTC
-,TRBV12-3/TRBV12-4,-,TRBJ1-2,CASTQGQGNGYTF,TGTGCCAGCACCCAGGGGCAGGGGAATGGCTACACCTTC
-,TRBV6-1,few,TRBJ2-7,CASSERGSPRSYEQYF,TGTGCCAGCAGTGAAAGGGGTAGCCCCCGGTCCTACGAGCAGTACTTC
-,TRBV6-5,-,TRBJ1-4,CASSLRTGNEKLFF,TGTGCCAGCAGCCTTCGTACAGGCAATGAAAAACTGTTTTTT
TRBD2,TRBV27,-,TRBJ2-1,CASTFRGGFYNEQFF,TGTGCCAGCACGTTCCGGGGGGGATTCTACAATGAGCAGTTCTTC
TRBD2,TRBV3-1/TRBV3-2,-,TRBJ2-1,CASSQGLLAIRDEQFF,TGTGCCAGCAGCCAAGGATTACTAGCGATCAGGGATGAGCAGTTCTTC
TRBD1,TRBV4-1,-,TRBJ1-4,CASSQDRGQVTNEKLFF,TGCGCCAGCAGCCAAGACAGGGGGCAGGTAACTAATGAAAAACTGTTTTTT
-,TRBV3-1/TRBV3-2,-,TRBJ2-1,CASSQVGSGSYNEQFF,TGTGCCAGCAGCCAAGTAGGTAGCGGCTCCTACAATGAGCAGTTCTTC
TRBD2,TRBV19,-,TRBJ2-3,CASSLRERGTQYF,TGTGCCAGTAGTCTGCGGGAGCGCGGTACGCAGTATTTT
TRBD1,TRBV7-9,-,TRBJ2-5,CASSRTTGGGETQYF,TGTGCCAGCAGCCGCACCACAGGGGGTGGCGAGACCCAGTACTTC
-,TRBV9,-,TRBJ2-3,CASSVLPAASTDTQYF,TGTGCCAGCAGCGTACTCCCCGCGGCCAGCACAGATACGCAGTATTTT
TRBD1,TRBV29-1,-,TRBJ2-2,CSVCRGQVVQNTGELFF,TGCAGCGTTTGTAGGGGGCAGGTTGTACAAAACACCGGGGAGCTGTTTTTT
TRBD2,TRBV7-9,-,TRBJ2-3,CASSFRLAGVPSSTDTQYF,TGTGCCAGCAGCTTCCGACTAGCGGGGGTCCCAAGTAGCACAGATACGCAGTATTTT
-,TRBV27,few,TRBJ1-2,CASSLNGPGVLWGSWGYTF,TGTGCCAGCAGTTTAAACGGCCCGGGGGTGTTATGGGGCTCGTGGGGCTACACCTTC
-,TRBV5-6,-,TRBJ1-1,CASSGLTAKAFF,TGTGCCAGCAGCGGATTGACAGCCAAAGCTTTCTTT
-,TRBV4-3,-,TRBJ1-1,CASSQEEGNTEAFF,TGCGCCAGCAGCCAAGAGGAGGGGAACACTGAAGCTTTCTTT
-,TRBV7-9,-,TRBJ1-1,CASSQTQNTEAFF,TGTGCCAGCAGCCAGACACAGAACACTGAAGCTTTCTTT
TRBD1,TRBV7-9,once,TRBJ1-1,CASSLADRQNTEAFF,TGTGCCAGCAGCTTAGCGGACAGGCAGAACACTGAAGCTTTCTTT
TRBD1,TRBV27,-,TRBJ2-7,CASSSRTGPNYEQYF,TGTGCCAGCAGTTCCCGGACAGGGCCCAACTACGAGCAGTACTTC
-,TRBV3-1/TRBV3-2,-,TRBJ2-7,CASSLDQGPTYEQYF,TGTGCCAGCAGCCTAGACCAGGGGCCCACCTACGAGCAGTACTTC
-,TRBV19,-,TRBJ2-2,CASNAGNTGELFF,TGTGCCAGTAATGCGGGGAACACCGGGGAGCTGTTTTTT
-,TRBV5-4,-,TRBJ1-2,CASSLDSNYGYTF,TGTGCCAGCAGCCTGGACAGTAACTATGGCTACACCTTC
-,TRBV20-1,few,TRBJ2-7,CSASYSYEQYF,TGCAGTGCTAGCTACTCCTACGAGCAGTACTTC
-,TRBV23-1,-,TRBJ2-7,CASSRLPERNYEQYF,TGCGCCAGCAGTCGACTACCCGAACGCAACTACGAGCAGTACTTC
TRBD1,TRBV7-3,-,TRBJ1-1,CASSTSQGGRAFF,TGTGCCAGCAGCACCTCACAGGGGGGTAGAGCTTTCTTT
TRBD2,TRBV10-1,few,TRBJ2-3,CASNEAGAGTDTQYF,TGCGCCAGCAACGAAGCGGGAGCCGGGACAGATACGCAGTATTTT
-,TRBV3-1/TRBV3-2,-,TRBJ1-1,CASSQDGSAEAFF,TGTGCCAGCAGCCAAGATGGGAGCGCTGAAGCTTTCTTT
-,TRBV11-2,-,TRBJ2-3,CASSPGQGLWTDTQYF,TGTGCCAGCAGCCCGGGCCAGGGTCTGTGGACAGATACGCAGTATTTT
TRBD1,TRBV6-9,-,TRBJ1-1,CASRWDRRLMNTEAFF,TGTGCCAGCAGATGGGACAGGAGACTAATGAACACTGAAGCTTTCTTT
TRBD1,TRBV4-2,few,TRBJ1-4,CASSQVIGQGAPGEKLFF,TGTGCCAGCAGCCAAGTTATCGGACAGGGGGCGCCGGGGGAAAAACTGTTTTTT
-,TRBV7-9,once,TRBJ2-7,CASSIVSPAGVTYEQYF,TGTGCCAGCAGCATAGTTTCCCCTGCAGGCGTGACCTACGAGCAGTACTTC
-,TRBV27,-,TRBJ1-6,CASSMPRLGPGETPPLHF,TGTGCCAGCAGTATGCCGAGATTGGGCCCGGGGGAAACGCCACCCCTCCACTTT
TRBD1,TRBV10-3,-,TRBJ1-1,CASVGQVNTEAFF,TGTGCCAGCGTGGGACAGGTGAACACTGAAGCTTTCTTT
TRBD1,TRBV7-6,-,TRBJ1-2,CASSLDWAGGASGYTF,TGTGCCAGCAGCTTAGATTGGGCAGGGGGCGCATCTGGCTACACCTTC
-,TRBV18,-,TRBJ1-5,CASSPPVDRTWNQPQHF,TGTGCCAGCTCACCACCGGTGGACAGAACGTGGAATCAGCCCCAGCATTTT
-,TRBV10-3,-,TRBJ1-5,CAISRQGNSNQPQHF,TGTGCCATCAGCCGGCAGGGGAATAGCAATCAGCCCCAGCATTTT
TRBD1,TRBV28,once,TRBJ2-3,CASSGQGQVTDTQYF,TGTGCCAGCAGTGGACAGGGACAGGTCACAGATACGCAGTATTTT
TRBD1,TRBV6-5,-,TRBJ1-2,CASSNRDSNYGYTF,TGTGCCAGCAGTAACCGGGACAGTAACTATGGCTACACCTTC
-,TRBV10-3,-,TRBJ1-4,CATSGEGEKLFF,TGTGCCACCAGCGGGGAAGGAGAAAAACTGTTTTTT
-,TRBV14,-,TRBJ2-7,CASSPSGLTYEQYF,TGTGCCAGCAGCCCCTCCGGACTTACCTACGAGCAGTACTTC